This T cell receptor (beta chain) was obtained from a study of T cell repertoires in cytomegalovirus infection. About the study: Indications of both CMV infection and matching HLA type were provided by public TCR beta signatures. General observations from the study: Summed frequency of public TCR beta families distinguished CMV carriers with the relevant HLA. Clonotype analysis showed dominance of the ex vivo response by HLA-C-restricted CMV-specific TCR beta clonotypes.

TCRdb fed the reads into MiXCR, producing one record per CDR3 protein. The sample lists 300,000 to 400,000 distinct CDR3 sequences; over 7.5% were seen once. V shed 1 base and J shed 6 bases, with 15 bases lying between them. The CDR3 is 16 amino acids. Germline V lookup: CDR1 LNHDA, CDR2 SQIVND (reference sequence). This clonotype has at least ten counts. Its target is unknown. Source material: PBMCs. This chain uses TRBV19 with TRBJ2-2, with D unresolved. The clonotype was recovered from a human donor in good health (CMV status not recorded). Some clones in this sample may be carry-over from other donors' samples. The CDR3 sequence: CASSIGAGPAAGELFF. Written as DNA, the CDR3 is TGTGCCAGTAGTATAGGGGCTGGGCCAGCAGCCGGGGAGCTGTTTTTT.